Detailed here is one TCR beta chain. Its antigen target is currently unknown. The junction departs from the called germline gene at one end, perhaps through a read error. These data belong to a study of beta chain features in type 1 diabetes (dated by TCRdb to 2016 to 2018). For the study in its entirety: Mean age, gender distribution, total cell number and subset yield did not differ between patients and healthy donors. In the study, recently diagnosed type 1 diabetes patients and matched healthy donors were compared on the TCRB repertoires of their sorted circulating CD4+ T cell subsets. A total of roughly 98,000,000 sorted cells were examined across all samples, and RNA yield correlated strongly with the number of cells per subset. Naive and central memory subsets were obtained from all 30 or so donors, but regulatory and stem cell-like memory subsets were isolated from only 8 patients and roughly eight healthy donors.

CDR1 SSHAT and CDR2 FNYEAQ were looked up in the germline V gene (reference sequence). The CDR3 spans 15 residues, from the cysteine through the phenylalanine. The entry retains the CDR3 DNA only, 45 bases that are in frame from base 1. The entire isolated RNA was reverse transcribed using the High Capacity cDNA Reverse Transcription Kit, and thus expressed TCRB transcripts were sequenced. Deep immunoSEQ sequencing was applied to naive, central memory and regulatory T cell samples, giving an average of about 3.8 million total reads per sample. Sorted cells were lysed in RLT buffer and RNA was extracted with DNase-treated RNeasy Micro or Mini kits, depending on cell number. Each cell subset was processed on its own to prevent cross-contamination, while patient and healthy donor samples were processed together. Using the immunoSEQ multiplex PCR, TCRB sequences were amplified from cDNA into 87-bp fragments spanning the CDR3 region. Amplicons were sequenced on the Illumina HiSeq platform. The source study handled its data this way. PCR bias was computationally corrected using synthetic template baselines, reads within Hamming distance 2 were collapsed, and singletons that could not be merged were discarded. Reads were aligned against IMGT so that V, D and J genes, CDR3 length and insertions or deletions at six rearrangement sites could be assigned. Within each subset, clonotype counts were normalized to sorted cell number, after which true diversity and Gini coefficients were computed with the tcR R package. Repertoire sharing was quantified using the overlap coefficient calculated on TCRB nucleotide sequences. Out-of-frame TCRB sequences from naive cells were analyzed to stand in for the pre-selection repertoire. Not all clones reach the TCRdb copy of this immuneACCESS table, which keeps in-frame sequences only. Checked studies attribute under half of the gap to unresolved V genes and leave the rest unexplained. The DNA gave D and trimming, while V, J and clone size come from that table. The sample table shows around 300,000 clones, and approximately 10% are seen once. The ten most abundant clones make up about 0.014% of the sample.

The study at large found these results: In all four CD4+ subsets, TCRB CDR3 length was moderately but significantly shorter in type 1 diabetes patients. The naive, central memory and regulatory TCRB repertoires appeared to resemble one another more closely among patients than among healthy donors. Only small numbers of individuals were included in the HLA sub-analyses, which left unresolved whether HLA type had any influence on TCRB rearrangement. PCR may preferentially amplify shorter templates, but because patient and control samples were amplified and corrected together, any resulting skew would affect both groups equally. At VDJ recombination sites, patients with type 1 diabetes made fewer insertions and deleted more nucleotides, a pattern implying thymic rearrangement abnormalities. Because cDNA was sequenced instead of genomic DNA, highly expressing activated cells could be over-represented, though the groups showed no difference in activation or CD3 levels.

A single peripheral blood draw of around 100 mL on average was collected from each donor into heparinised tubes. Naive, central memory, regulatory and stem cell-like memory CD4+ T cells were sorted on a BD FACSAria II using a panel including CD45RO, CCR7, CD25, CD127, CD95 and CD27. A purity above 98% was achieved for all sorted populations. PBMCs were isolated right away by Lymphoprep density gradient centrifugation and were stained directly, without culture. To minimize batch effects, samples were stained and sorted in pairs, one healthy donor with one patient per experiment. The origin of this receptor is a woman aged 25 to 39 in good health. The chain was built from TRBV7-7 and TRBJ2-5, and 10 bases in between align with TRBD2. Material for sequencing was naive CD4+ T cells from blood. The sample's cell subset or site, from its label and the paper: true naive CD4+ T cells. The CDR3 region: CASSTSGNHQETQYF. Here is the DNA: TGTGCTAGCAGTACTAGCGGGAATCATCAAGAGACCCAGTACTTC. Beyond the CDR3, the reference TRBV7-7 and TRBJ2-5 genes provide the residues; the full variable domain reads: GAGVSQSPRYKVTKRGQDVTLRCDPISSHATLYWYQQALGQGPEFLTYFNYEAQPDKSGLPSDRFSAERPEGSISTLTIQRTEQRDSAMYRCASSTSGNHQETQYFGPGTRLLVL.